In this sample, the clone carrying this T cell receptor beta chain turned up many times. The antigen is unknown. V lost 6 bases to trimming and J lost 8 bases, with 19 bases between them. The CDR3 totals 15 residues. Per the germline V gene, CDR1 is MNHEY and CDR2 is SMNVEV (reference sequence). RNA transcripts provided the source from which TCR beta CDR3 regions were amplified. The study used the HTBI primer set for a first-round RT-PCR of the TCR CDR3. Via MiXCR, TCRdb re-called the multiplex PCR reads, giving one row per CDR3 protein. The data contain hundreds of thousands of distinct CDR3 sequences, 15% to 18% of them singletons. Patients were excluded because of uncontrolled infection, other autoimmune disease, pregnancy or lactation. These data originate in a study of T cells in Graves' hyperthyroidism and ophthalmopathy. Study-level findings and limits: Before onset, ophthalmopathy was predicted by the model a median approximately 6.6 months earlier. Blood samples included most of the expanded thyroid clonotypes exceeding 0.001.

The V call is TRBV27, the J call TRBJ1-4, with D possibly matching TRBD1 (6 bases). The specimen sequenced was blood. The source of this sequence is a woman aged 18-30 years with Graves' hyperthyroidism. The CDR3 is CASRATGWSGEKLFF. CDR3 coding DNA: TGTGCCAGCAGGGCAACAGGGTGGTCTGGCGAAAAACTGTTTTTT. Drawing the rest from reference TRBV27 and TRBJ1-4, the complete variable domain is EAQVTQNPRYLITVTGKKLTVTCSQNMNHEYMSWYRQDPGLGLRQIYYSMNVEVTDKGDVPEGYKVSRKEKRNFPLILESPSPNQTSLYFCASRATGWSGEKLFFGSGTQLSVL.